This T cell receptor (beta chain) is drawn from a study of vaccination and CD4 T cells after COVID-19. Overall study context: The authors gave control cultures a CEFX pool, an HIV-1 Nef pool, or no peptide.

This clonotype has more than one count but fewer than ten. Its antigen is unknown. The Oncomine TCR Beta short-read assay generated sequence data from the DNA of cultured CD4+ T cells. TCRdb passed the PCR reads through MiXCR, listing each CDR3 protein once. The sample includes approximately 9,300 distinct CDR3 sequences, around 37% seen only once; the top ten take more than 15%. Treatment here: roughly ten-day PBMC culture with coronavirus spike peptide pools or control peptides (ViraFEST assay). This CDR3 region has 16 residues. Deletions cut 2 bases from V and 4 bases from J, with 18 bases between. Germline V gene sequence: CDR1 SGHDT, CDR2 YYEEEE.

The chain employs TRBV5-6 and TRBJ1-1; D might be TRBD1 (5 bases). The sample was CD4+ T cells from blood, cultured in vitro. The TCR originated in a human donor who had recovered from COVID-19. The chain's CDR3 is CASSLGYQGGGTEAFF. Here the CDR3 DNA reads TGTGCCAGCAGCTTAGGGTACCAGGGCGGAGGCACTGAAGCTTTCTTT.